This passage covers 14 T cell receptor beta chains from one sample sequenced in a study of radiotherapy plus CTLA-4 blockade in lung cancer. Clones were sequenced by immunoSEQ multiplex PCR, and TCRdb holds only the in-frame ones, with some missing. The table lists 85,000 to 90,000 clones, roughly 86% of them singletons. The source was peripheral blood, collected from a patient treated with radiotherapy plus ipilimumab. Receptors were obtained from a human donor with non-small cell lung cancer that progressed on radiotherapy plus ipilimumab.

This chain joins TRBV5-5 and TRBJ2-1; tentative D call: TRBD2 (6 bases). This CDR3 has 15 residues. V was clipped by 3 bases and J by 2 bases, with 12 bases between them. Germline values: CDR1 SGHKS, CDR2 YYEKEE (reference sequence). The CDR3 sequence: CASSSLGLPYNEQFF. CDR3 in DNA: TGTGCCAGCAGCTCACTGGGACTTCCCTACAATGAGCAGTTCTTC.

Here the CDR3 DNA reads TGTGCCAGTAGTTTCCCTCAGGGGGTTCAGCCCCAGCATTTT. This codes for CASSFPQGVQPQHF. V usage is TRBV19 and J usage is TRBJ1-5, with 7 bases identical to TRBD1. Germline V lookup: CDR1 LNHDA, CDR2 SQIVND (reference sequence). The V gene end was trimmed by 5 bases and the J gene end by 6 bases; junction bases not matched to a gene: 7. The CDR3 spans 14 residues.

The chain couples TRBV21-1 to TRBJ1-4; TRBD1 is taken as the D call from the table, unchecked against the DNA. TRBV21-1 has pseudogene status. The CDR3 spans 15 residues. CDR3 nucleotide sequence: TGTGCCAGACGGGCACAGGGGAAAACTAATGAAAAACTGTTTTTT. This gives the protein CARRAQGKTNEKLFF.

The chain has TRBV5-1 and TRBJ2-2; D gene uncertain. V shed 0 bases and J shed 2 bases, with 5 bases lying between them. The V gene's germline CDR1 is SGHRS and CDR2 YFSETQ. The CDR3 has 14 amino acids. In nucleotides, the CDR3 is TGCGCCAGCAGCTTGGGACACAACACCGGGGAGCTGTTTTTT. Encoded protein: CASSLGHNTGELFF.

The chain uses TRBV30 and TRBJ2-2; TRBD2 matches 14 bases. The CDR3 sequence is 17 residues long. Per the germline V gene, CDR1 is GTSNPN and CDR2 is SVGIG (reference sequence). The V gene end was trimmed by 8 bases and the J gene end by 1 base; junction bases not matched to a gene: 9. The CDR3 coding sequence is TGTGCCCGCACCGGGACTAGCGGGGGAGAGAACACCGGGGAGCTGTTTTTT. Translating gives CARTGTSGGENTGELFF.

The genes are TRBV2 and TRBJ2-1; 8 bases are a match to TRBD2. This CDR3 is 15 amino acids long. V trimming: 8 bases; J trimming: 6 bases; junction bases outside the gene matches: 12. Germline V gene sequence: CDR1 SNHLY, CDR2 FYNNEI. The CDR3 coding sequence is TGTGCCAGCCGTATCACCCCGGGAGGGTCCAATGAGCAGTTCTTC. It encodes CASRITPGGSNEQFF.

Remarks on this clone: This sample also contains other DNA sequences that code for the same CDR3. V usage is TRBV27 and J usage is TRBJ2-1; weak D call: TRBD2 (6 bases). Germline V lookup: CDR1 MNHEY, CDR2 SMNVEV (reference sequence). Trimming took off 1 base at V and 8 bases at J, with 24 bases between the two ends. CDR3 size: 18 residues. CDR3 bases: TGTGCCAGCAGTTTATTAGCAGGAGGGCCCTATTTCCTCCATGAGCAGTTCTTC. It translates to CASSLLAGGPYFLHEQFF.

In this sample, this clone turned up a few times. The chain recombines TRBV7-2 with TRBJ1-6; D gene uncertain. Germline V lookup: CDR1 SGHTA, CDR2 FQGNSA. This CDR3 has 15 residues. Between the trimmed V and J ends, which lost 5 bases and 2 bases, there was a span of 10 bases. CDR3: CASSNGRAYNSPLHF. CDR3 DNA sequence: TGTGCCAGCAGCAACGGACGCGCCTATAATTCACCCCTCCACTTT.

The rearrangement joins TRBV11-2 to TRBJ1-3; 9 nucleotides match TRBD1. Germline values: CDR1 SGHAT, CDR2 FQNNGV. The CDR3 sequence is 17 residues long. V gave up 5 bases and J gave up 0 bases; unmatched junction bases: 8. CDR3 bases: TGTGCCAGCAGCGGGTGGGGACAGGGCCCCTCTGGAAACACCATATATTTT. Its protein is CASSGWGQGPSGNTIYF.

Only a few counts were recorded for this clone. The genes are TRBV19 and TRBJ2-7; maybe TRBD1 (6 bases). CDR1 LNHDA and CDR2 SQIVND come from the germline V gene (reference sequence). The CDR3 spans 16 residues. Trimming removed 6 bases at V and 2 bases at J, with 20 bases between. The CDR3 DNA reads as TGTGCCAGTAGGGGGGCCCGAGGGCAGGGGACCTACGAGCAGTACTTC. This codes for CASRGARGQGTYEQYF.

In its sample, this clone was seen a few times. V and J are TRBV5-1 and TRBJ1-4; D is perhaps TRBD1 (5 bases). The CDR3 extends over 15 amino acids. V gave up 2 bases and J gave up 2 bases, with 10 bases separating them. CDR1 is SGHRS, CDR2 YFSETQ, per germline. The CDR3 DNA reads TGCGCCAGCAGCTTCTGGGGCGCGACTAATGAAAAACTGTTTTTT. Amino acids: CASSFWGATNEKLFF.

This chain joins TRBV4-1 and TRBJ2-2; D gene unclear. This CDR3 has 15 amino acids. Germline CDR1 reads MGHRA; CDR2 reads YSYEKL. V dropped 4 bases and J dropped 2 bases, with 11 bases sitting between them. The CDR3: CASSPYQSNTGELFF. CDR3 in DNA: TGCGCCAGCAGCCCCTACCAGTCCAACACCGGGGAGCTGTTTTTT.

V and J are TRBV5-4 and TRBJ2-7; D is possibly TRBD2 (5 bases). Germline V gives CDR1 SGHNT, CDR2 YYREEE (reference sequence). The CDR3 is made up of 14 amino acids. Trimming took off 4 bases at V and 7 bases at J, with 18 bases between the two ends. The CDR3 DNA is TGTGCCAGCAGCCCCGGGGTCCGGGAAGGTGAGCAGTACTTC. Protein product: CASSPGVREGEQYF.

The CDR3 bases are TGCGCCAGCCGACCGACAGCCTCAGCTAATTCACCCCTCCACTTT. This gives the protein CASRPTASANSPLHF. The chain links TRBV4-3 to TRBJ1-6, with a tentative D call TRBD1 (5 bases). CDR1 and CDR2 (germline): LGHNA, YSLEER. The CDR3 sequence is 15 residues long. V was clipped by 8 bases and J by 6 bases, with 17 bases between them.